This T cell receptor beta chain comes out of a study of blood T cell repertoires in COVID-19. Methods used by the authors: Estimation of nucleated cell counts was performed using reference gene primer amplification. Profiling relied on immunoSEQ multiplex PCR, and the TCRdb table lists in-frame clones only, not all of them. V and J calls and clone size are as listed in that table; D and trimming were resolved from the DNA. The table shows about 150,000 clones, with about 87% occurring only once. This receptor was identified in a man older than 75 with acute or convalescent COVID-19. Sequences were obtained from peripheral blood.

The chain's CDR3 is CASSQAGTVNYGYTF. As DNA, the CDR3 is TGCGCCAGCAGCCAGGCCGGGACAGTCAACTATGGCTACACCTTC. The chain combines TRBV4-1 with TRBJ1-2; 7 bases are a match to TRBD1. V was pared by 3 bases and J by 2 bases, with 6 bases of the junction left unmatched. CDR3 length: 15 amino acids. Germline CDR1 reads MGHRA; CDR2 reads YSYEKL.